This TCR beta chain was found in a study of OX40 agonist ivuxolimab in advanced cancers. Looking at the study overall: As their treatment, patients were administered ivuxolimab, an agonistic anti-OX40 (CD134) antibody. The mean age was approximately 60 years, ranging from 23 to 79, with more than 70% of participants male.

As to this clone: Its cognate antigen is unknown.

Study-level findings and limits: The expanded peripheral T cells' antigen specificity was not determined. CD4+ and CD8+ T cells in blood underwent clonal expansion by week 6 at 0.1 to 3.0 mg/kg.

The data were produced by immunoSEQ multiplex PCR, yet TCRdb's version contains in-frame clones alone and is incomplete. The sample carries 25,000 to 30,000 clones, 80% recorded once. The material was CD4+ or CD8+ T cells sorted from blood, obtained in a trial of the OX40 agonist ivuxolimab. This receptor was obtained from an adult with an advanced solid tumor such as melanoma, head and neck, liver or kidney cancer.

The CDR3 reads CASSWGTGANYGYTF. The DNA for the CDR3 is TGCGCCAGCAGCTGGGGGACGGGGGCTAACTATGGCTACACCTTC. J is TRBJ1-2 and V is TRBV5-1; D perhaps matches TRBD1 (5 bases). The CDR3 consists of 15 residues. Germline V lookup: CDR1 SGHRS, CDR2 YFSETQ. Trimming removed 3 bases from V and 0 bases from J, with 12 bases in between.